What follows is one T cell receptor (beta chain) and its context. This entry belongs to a study of blood T cell repertoires in COVID-19. Background on the study: PBMCs, B-cell-depleted T cells, or T cells were the source of the cDNA or gDNA that made up the material.

V lost 3 bases and J lost 2, with 13 bases in between. The CDR3 is 15 residues long. Germline assignment: CDR1 LNHDA and CDR2 SQIVND (reference sequence). Libraries were prepared by immunoSEQ multiplex PCR; TCRdb keeps only in-frame clonotypes and omits some of them. Of about 210,000 clones listed, roughly 88% were seen once; the top ten hold around 1.5%. The sequence was collected from a man between 18 and 29 years old with active or convalescent COVID-19. Sequencing was done on a sample of peripheral blood. The chain combines TRBV19 with TRBJ1-2; D gene ambiguous. The CDR3 sequence is CASSMGSYPNYGYTF. The CDR3 DNA sequence: TGTGCCAGTAGTATGGGCAGTTACCCCAACTATGGCTACACCTTC.